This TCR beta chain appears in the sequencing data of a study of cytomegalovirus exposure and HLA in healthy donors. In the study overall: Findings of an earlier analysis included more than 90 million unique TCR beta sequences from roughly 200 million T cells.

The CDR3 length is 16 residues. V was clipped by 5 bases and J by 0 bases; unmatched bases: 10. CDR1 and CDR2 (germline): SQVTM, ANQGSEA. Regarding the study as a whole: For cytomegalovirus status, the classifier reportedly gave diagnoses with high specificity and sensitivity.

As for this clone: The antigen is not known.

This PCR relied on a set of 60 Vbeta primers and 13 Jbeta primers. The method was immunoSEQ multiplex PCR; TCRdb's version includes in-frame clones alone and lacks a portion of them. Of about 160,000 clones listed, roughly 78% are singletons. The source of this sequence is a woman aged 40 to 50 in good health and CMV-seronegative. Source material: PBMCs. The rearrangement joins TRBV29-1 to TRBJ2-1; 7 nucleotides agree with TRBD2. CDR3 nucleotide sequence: TGCAGCGTTCGGGGGGAGCTGGGGAGCTCCTACAATGAGCAGTTCTTC. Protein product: CSVRGELGSSYNEQFF.